The 20 T cell receptor beta chains below were found in one sample sequenced in a study of shared clonotypes between healthy human individuals. Data came from immunoSEQ multiplex PCR; TCRdb stores just in-frame clones and leaves some out. The sample has under 550,000 clones; almost 97% are singletons. Sample: naive CD4+ T cells sorted from blood. This sample's subset: CD45RA+ positively selected. The origin of the receptors is a woman aged 30 to 39 in good health.

The CDR3, as DNA: TGCGCCAGCAGTCCTGGAGAGACTAGCGGGAATGAGCAGTTCTTC. Protein product: CASSPGETSGNEQFF. The gene calls are TRBV10-1 and TRBJ2-1; 10 bases match TRBD2. The CDR3 consists of 15 residues. Trimming at V came to 5 bases and at J to 7 bases, leaving 8 bases not matched to a gene. CDR1 is WNHNN and CDR2 is SYGVQD in the germline V gene (reference sequence).

V gene TRBV6-6 combines with J gene TRBJ2-2; maybe TRBD1 (6 bases). Germline V gives CDR1 MNHNY, CDR2 SVGAGI (reference sequence). The V end lost 6 bases, the J end lost 0 bases, and 8 bases lay between the germline ends. CDR3 length equals 14 residues. CDR3 amino acids: CASSRTANTGELFF. In nucleotides, the CDR3 is TGTGCCAGCAGCCGGACAGCGAACACCGGGGAGCTGTTTTTT.

The chain combines TRBV14 with TRBJ2-7, with D possibly being TRBD2 (5 bases). Germline V gene sequence: CDR1 SGHDN, CDR2 FVKESK. This CDR3 contains 16 residues. Trimming cost V 0 bases and J 0 bases, with 12 bases left between them. The CDR3 region is CASSQDLGASSYEQYF. The DNA of the CDR3 is TGTGCCAGCAGCCAAGATTTGGGAGCGTCCTCCTACGAGCAGTACTTC.

The chain carries TRBV5-3 and TRBJ2-3; D unclear. TRBV5-3 is identified as an open reading frame with a role that is uncertain. This CDR3 region has 12 residues. V lost 4 bases to trimming and J lost 6 bases, with 9 bases between them. The CDR3 sequence is CARSPEGDTQYF. As DNA, the CDR3 is TGTGCCAGAAGCCCCGAAGGGGATACGCAGTATTTT.

The genes are TRBV27 and TRBJ2-7; TRBD1 aligns across 7 bases. V was pared by 6 bases and J by 3 bases, with 8 bases of the junction left unmatched. Germline V gene data show CDR1 as MNHEY and CDR2 as SMNVEV (reference sequence). The CDR3 contains 14 residues. CDR3 protein: CASRRTGPNYEQYF. CDR3 bases: TGTGCCAGCAGACGGACAGGCCCAAACTACGAGCAGTACTTC.

This sequence joins TRBV5-1 and TRBJ1-2; 7 bases map to TRBD1. Germline CDR1 is SGHRS and CDR2 is YFSETQ. CDR3 length: 14 amino acids. V dropped 7 bases and J dropped 2; count of bases not matched to a gene: 8. The CDR3 is CASSTGADNYGYTF. CDR3 nucleotide sequence: TGCGCCAGCTCCACAGGGGCAGACAACTATGGCTACACCTTC.

This clone was counted only a few times. The genes are TRBV28 and TRBJ1-2; D perhaps matches TRBD1 (6 bases). Trimming cost V 6 bases and J 9 bases, with 17 bases left between them. The germline gives CDR1 MDHEN, CDR2 SYDVKM. CDR3 length equals 13 residues. The CDR3 is CASSLNRDTSYTF. The CDR3 region has the DNA TGTGCCAGCAGCCTCAACCGGGACACCAGCTACACCTTC.

A note on this clone: Other DNA sequences from this sample encode an identical CDR3 as well. The rearrangement uses TRBV11-2 and TRBJ2-7; 7 positions agree with TRBD2. Trimming took 0 bases from V and 2 from J; bases not matched to a gene: 1. CDR1 SGHAT and CDR2 FQNNGV come from the germline V gene. CDR3 size: 14 residues. CDR3 sequence: CASSLERGTYEQYF. CDR3 nucleotide sequence: TGTGCCAGCAGCTTAGAGCGGGGGACCTACGAGCAGTACTTC.

The chain uses TRBV6-6 and TRBJ2-1; D may correspond to TRBD1 or TRBD2 (5 bases each). The germline V gene encodes CDR1 MNHNY and CDR2 SVGAGI (reference sequence). The CDR3 length is 12 residues. The V end was cut by 6 bases, the J end by 7 bases, with 10 bases between. This CDR3 reads CASRPEGNEQFF. The DNA for the CDR3 is TGTGCCAGCAGACCCGAGGGGAATGAGCAGTTCTTC.

V and J are TRBV11-3 and TRBJ2-1; 7 bases agree with TRBD1. This CDR3 is built from 16 residues. Germline CDR1 and CDR2: SGHNT and YENEEA. Trimming at V came to 5 bases and at J to 5 bases, leaving 12 bases not matched to a gene. The chain's CDR3 is CASSPLWTGTDNEQFF. CDR3 in DNA: TGTGCCAGCAGCCCCCTCTGGACAGGCACTGACAATGAGCAGTTCTTC.

The rearrangement joins TRBV29-1 to TRBJ2-1; 13 positions agree with TRBD2. With 7 bases clipped from V and 9 bases from J, the junction kept 12 bases outside the gene matches. This CDR3 has 15 residues. Per germline, CDR1 SQVTM and CDR2 ANQGSEA. This chain's CDR3 is CSAALLAGGLGEQFF. The CDR3 DNA reads TGCAGCGCTGCACTACTAGCGGGAGGGCTTGGTGAGCAGTTCTTC.

The rearrangement joins TRBV14 to TRBJ1-1, with 8 bases lining up with TRBD1. This CDR3 contains 13 residues. The junction had 1 base not matched to a gene; V was cut back by 6 bases and J by 1 base. Germline V gene data show CDR1 as SGHDN and CDR2 as FVKESK. CDR3 nucleotide sequence: TGTGCCAGCAGGACAGGGGCGAACACTGAAGCTTTCTTT. It yields the protein CASRTGANTEAFF.

This chain uses TRBV7-2 with TRBJ1-5, with D unclear. Trimming left V 2 bases short and J 3 bases short, with 8 bases between. Germline CDR1 reads SGHTA; CDR2 reads FQGNSA. The CDR3 contains 14 residues. The CDR3 loop is CASSLRDYNQPQHF. CDR3 coding DNA: TGTGCCAGCAGCTTAAGAGATTACAATCAGCCCCAGCATTTT.

The chain joins TRBV6-6 to TRBJ1-4; 11 bases match TRBD1. The CDR3 covers 14 residues. V lost 2 bases to trimming and J lost 7 bases; unmatched junction nucleotides: 0. Germline CDR1 reads MNHNY; CDR2 reads SVGAGI (reference sequence). As DNA, the CDR3 is TGTGCCAGCAGTTACGGGACAGGGGGTGAAAAACTGTTTTTT. Residues: CASSYGTGGEKLFF.

DNA of the CDR3: TGTGCCTGGCGCATGACGAACACCGGGGAGCTGTTTTTT. It codes for CAWRMTNTGELFF. The V gene is TRBV30, the J gene TRBJ2-2; no clear D. Germline CDR1 GTSNPN, CDR2 SVGIG (reference sequence). The CDR3 is 13 residues long. Trimming took 5 bases from V and 0 from J, leaving 7 bases between them.

The gene calls are TRBV28 and TRBJ1-1; TRBD1 might be the D (5 bases). The CDR3 is made up of 12 amino acids. Germline V gene data show CDR1 as MDHEN and CDR2 as SYDVKM. Trimming removed 4 bases at V and 4 bases at J, with 7 bases between. CDR3 sequence: CASSWGLTEAFF. CDR3 sequence (DNA): TGTGCCAGCAGTTGGGGACTCACTGAAGCTTTCTTT.

The V gene is TRBV28, the J gene TRBJ2-2; D possibly corresponds to TRBD1 (5 bases). Germline-derived CDR1 and CDR2 are MDHEN and SYDVKM. Trimming pared 2 bases from V and 2 bases from J, leaving 9 bases between. There are 15 residues in the CDR3. The CDR3 DNA reads as TGTGCCAGCAGTTTACTGGACATAAACACCGGGGAGCTGTTTTTT. Translation gives CASSLLDINTGELFF.

The rearrangement uses TRBV19 and TRBJ2-3; 9 bases line up with TRBD2. Unmatched junction bases numbered 7, after V lost 6 bases and J lost 0 bases. Germline values: CDR1 LNHDA, CDR2 SQIVND (reference sequence). This CDR3 comprises 16 residues. CDR3 amino acids: CASRFRLAVSTDTQYF. The DNA for the CDR3 is TGTGCCAGTAGGTTTCGACTAGCGGTCAGCACAGATACGCAGTATTTT. Combining the CDR3 with reference TRBV19 and TRBJ2-3 gives the whole variable domain DGGITQSPKYLFRKEGQNVTLSCEQNLNHDAMYWYRQDPGQGLRLIYYSQIVNDFQKGDIAEGYSVSREKKESFPLTVTSAQKNPTAFYLCASRFRLAVSTDTQYFGPGTRLTVL.

This chain's CDR3 is CASSPRDRNTEAFF. CDR3 DNA sequence: TGCGCCAGCAGCCCCAGGGACAGGAACACTGAAGCTTTCTTT. This chain links TRBV5-1 with TRBJ1-1; 7 bases agree with TRBD1. V dropped 4 bases and J dropped 1; count of bases not matched to a gene: 4. The CDR3 runs to 14 residues. Germline V lookup: CDR1 SGHRS, CDR2 YFSETQ.

This chain links TRBV5-1 with TRBJ2-3, with D uncertain. V was trimmed by 0 bases and J by 5 bases, leaving 13 bases between them. The CDR3 spans 15 residues. Germline loops: CDR1 SGHRS, CDR2 YFSETQ. CDR3 in DNA: TGCGCCAGCAGCTTGGGGCCTACGTGGGGAGATACGCAGTATTTT. Its protein product is CASSLGPTWGDTQYF.